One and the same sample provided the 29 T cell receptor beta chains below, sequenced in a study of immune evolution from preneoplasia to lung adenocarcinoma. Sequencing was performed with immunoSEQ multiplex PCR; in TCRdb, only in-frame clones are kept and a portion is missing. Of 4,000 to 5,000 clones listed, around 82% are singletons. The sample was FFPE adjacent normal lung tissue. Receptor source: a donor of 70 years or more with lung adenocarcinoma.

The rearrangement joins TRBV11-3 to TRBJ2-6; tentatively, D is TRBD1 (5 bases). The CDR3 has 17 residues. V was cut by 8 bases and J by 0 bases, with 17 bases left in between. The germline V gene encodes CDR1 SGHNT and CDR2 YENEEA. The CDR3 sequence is CASGMDTPRSGANVLTF. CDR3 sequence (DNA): TGTGCCAGCGGAATGGACACTCCCCGCTCTGGGGCCAACGTCCTGACTTTC.

CDR3 coding DNA: TGTGCCAGCAGCGTAGGACCCCCGGGCAATGAGCAGTTCTTC. It encodes CASSVGPPGNEQFF. This chain joins TRBV9 and TRBJ2-1; D is uncertain. The CDR3 spans 14 residues. Trimming stripped 0 bases from V and 6 bases from J, with 10 bases between. CDR1 SGDLS and CDR2 YYNGEE come from the germline V gene.

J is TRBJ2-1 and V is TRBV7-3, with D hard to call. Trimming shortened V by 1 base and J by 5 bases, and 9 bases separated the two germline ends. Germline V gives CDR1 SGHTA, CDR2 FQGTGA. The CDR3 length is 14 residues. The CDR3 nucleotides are TGTGCCAGCAGCTTAAATCTAGGAAACAATGAGCAGTTCTTC. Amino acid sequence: CASSLNLGNNEQFF.

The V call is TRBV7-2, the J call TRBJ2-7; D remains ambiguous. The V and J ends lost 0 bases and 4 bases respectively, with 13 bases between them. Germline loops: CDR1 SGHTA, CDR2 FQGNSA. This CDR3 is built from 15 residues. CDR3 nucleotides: TGTGCCAGCAGCTTAGCGCGCCAGCGAGTATACGAGCAGTACTTC. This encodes CASSLARQRVYEQYF. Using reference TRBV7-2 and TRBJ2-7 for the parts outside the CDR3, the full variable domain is GAGVSQSPSNKVTEKGKDVELRCDPISGHTALYWYRQSLGQGLEFLIYFQGNSAPDKSGLPSDRFSAERTGGSVSTLTIQRTQQEDSAVYLCASSLARQRVYEQYFGPGTRLTVT.

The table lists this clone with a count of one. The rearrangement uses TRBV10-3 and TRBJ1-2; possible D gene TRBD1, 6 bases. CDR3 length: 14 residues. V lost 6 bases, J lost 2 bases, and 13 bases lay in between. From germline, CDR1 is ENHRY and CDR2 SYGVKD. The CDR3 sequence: CAISRQGRNYGYTF. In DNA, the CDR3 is TGTGCCATCAGCCGTCAGGGGAGGAACTATGGCTACACCTTC.

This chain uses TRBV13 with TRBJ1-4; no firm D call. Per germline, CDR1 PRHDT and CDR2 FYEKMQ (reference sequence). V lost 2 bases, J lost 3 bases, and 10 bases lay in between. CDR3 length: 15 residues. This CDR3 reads CASSLRADPNEKLFF. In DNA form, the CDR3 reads TGTGCCAGCAGCTTACGCGCAGACCCTAATGAAAAACTGTTTTTT.

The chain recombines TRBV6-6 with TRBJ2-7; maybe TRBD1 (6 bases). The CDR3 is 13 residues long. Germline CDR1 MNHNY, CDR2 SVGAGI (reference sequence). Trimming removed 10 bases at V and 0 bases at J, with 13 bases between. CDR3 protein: CATRTAGSYEQYF. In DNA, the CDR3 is TGTGCCACACGGACAGCCGGCTCCTACGAGCAGTACTTC.

In DNA, the CDR3 is TGTGCCAGCAGCCCGAAAGCGGGTCGAGAGACCCAGTACTTC. Translated, it gives CASSPKAGRETQYF. This rearrangement joins TRBV7-2 to TRBJ2-5, with D tentatively TRBD2 (6 bases). The CDR3 consists of 14 residues. V was cut by 5 bases and J by 4 bases, with 14 bases left in between. CDR1 and CDR2 (germline): SGHTA, FQGNSA.

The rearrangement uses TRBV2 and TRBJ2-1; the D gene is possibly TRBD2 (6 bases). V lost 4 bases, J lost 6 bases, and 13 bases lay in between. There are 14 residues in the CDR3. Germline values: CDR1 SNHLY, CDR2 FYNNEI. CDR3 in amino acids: CASSGSSVFNEQFF. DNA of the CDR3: TGTGCCAGCAGTGGATCTAGCGTCTTCAATGAGCAGTTCTTC.

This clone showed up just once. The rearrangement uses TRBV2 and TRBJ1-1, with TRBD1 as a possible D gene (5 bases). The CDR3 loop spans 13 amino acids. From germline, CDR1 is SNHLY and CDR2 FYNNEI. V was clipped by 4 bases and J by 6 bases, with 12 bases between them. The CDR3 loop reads CASSGGDVSEAFF. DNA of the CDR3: TGTGCCAGCAGTGGAGGGGACGTCTCTGAAGCTTTCTTT.

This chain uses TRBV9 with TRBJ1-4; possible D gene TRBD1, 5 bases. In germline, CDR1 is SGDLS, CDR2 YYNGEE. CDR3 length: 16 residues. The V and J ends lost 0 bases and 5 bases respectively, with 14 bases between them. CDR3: CASSVGLDGANEKLFF. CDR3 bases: TGTGCCAGCAGCGTAGGCTTAGACGGGGCGAATGAAAAACTGTTTTTT.

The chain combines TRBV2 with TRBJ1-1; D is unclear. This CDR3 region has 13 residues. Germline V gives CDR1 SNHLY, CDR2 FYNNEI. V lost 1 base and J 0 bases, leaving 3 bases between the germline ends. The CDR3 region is CASSEGMNTEAFF. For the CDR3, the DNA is TGTGCCAGCAGTGAAGGAATGAACACTGAAGCTTTCTTT.

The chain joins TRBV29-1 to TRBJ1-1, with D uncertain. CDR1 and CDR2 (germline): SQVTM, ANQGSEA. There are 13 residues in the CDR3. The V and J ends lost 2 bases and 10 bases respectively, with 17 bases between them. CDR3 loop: CSVEQLTNLGAFF. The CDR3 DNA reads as TGCAGCGTTGAACAACTGACTAACTTGGGAGCTTTCTTT. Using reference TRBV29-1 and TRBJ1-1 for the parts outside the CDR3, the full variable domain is SAVISQKPSRDICQRGTSLTIQCQVDSQVTMMFWYRQQPGQSLTLIATANQGSEATYESGFVIDKFPISRPNLTFSTLTVSNMSPEDSSIYLCSVEQLTNLGAFFGQGTRLTVV.

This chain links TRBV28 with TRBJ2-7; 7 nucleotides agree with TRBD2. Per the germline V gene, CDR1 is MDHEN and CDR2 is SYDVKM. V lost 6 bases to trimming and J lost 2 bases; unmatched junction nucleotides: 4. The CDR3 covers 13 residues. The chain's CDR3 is CASSWEGTYEQYF. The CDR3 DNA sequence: TGTGCCAGCAGCTGGGAGGGAACCTACGAGCAGTACTTC.

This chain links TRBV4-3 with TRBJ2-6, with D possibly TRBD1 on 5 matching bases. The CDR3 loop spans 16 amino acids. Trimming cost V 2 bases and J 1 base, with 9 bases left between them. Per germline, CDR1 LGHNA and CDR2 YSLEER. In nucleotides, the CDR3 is TGCGCCAGCAGCCAATCTGGGGCATCTGGGGCCAACGTCCTGACTTTC. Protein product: CASSQSGASGANVLTF.

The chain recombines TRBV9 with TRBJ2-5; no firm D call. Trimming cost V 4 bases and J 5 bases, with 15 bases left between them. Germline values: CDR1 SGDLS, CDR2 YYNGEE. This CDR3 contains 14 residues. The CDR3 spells CASSPRPGLETQYF. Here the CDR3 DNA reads TGTGCCAGCAGCCCCCGACCGGGTCTGGAGACCCAGTACTTC.

The CDR3 sequence: CASSFLSGPYNSPLHF. DNA of the CDR3: TGTGCCAGCAGCTTTCTCTCCGGCCCCTATAATTCACCCCTCCACTTT. The J gene is TRBJ1-6, the V gene TRBV5-8; D gene unclear. This CDR3 comprises 16 residues. Trimming pared 2 bases from V and 2 bases from J, leaving 11 bases between. Looked up from germline, CDR1 is SGHTS and CDR2 is YDEGEE.

In nucleotides, the CDR3 is TGTGCCAGCAGCCGGGAGGGACAGCTGTCCTACGAGCAGTACTTC. It yields the protein CASSREGQLSYEQYF. This chain joins TRBV2 and TRBJ2-7; TRBD2 might be the D (8 bases). Germline values: CDR1 SNHLY, CDR2 FYNNEI. The CDR3 has 15 amino acids. Trimming took 6 bases from V and 1 from J, leaving 16 bases between them.

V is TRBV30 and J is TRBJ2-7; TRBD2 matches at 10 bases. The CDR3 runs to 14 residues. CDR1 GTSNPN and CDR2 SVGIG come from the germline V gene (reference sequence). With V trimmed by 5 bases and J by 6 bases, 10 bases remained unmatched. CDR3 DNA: TGTGCCTGGCGGGTAGCGGGAGGAGCGGGCGAGCAGTACTTC. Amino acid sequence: CAWRVAGGAGEQYF.

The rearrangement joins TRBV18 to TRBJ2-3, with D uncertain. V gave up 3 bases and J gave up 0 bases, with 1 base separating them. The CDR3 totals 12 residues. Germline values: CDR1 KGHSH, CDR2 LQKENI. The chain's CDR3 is CASSPSTDTQYF. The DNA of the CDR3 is TGTGCCAGCTCACCTAGCACAGATACGCAGTATTTT.

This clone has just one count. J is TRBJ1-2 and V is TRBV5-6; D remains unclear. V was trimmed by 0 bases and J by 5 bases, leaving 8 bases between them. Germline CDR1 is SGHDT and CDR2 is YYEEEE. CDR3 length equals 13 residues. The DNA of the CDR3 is TGTGCCAGCAGCTTGGGTGACAAGTATGGCTACACCTTC. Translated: CASSLGDKYGYTF.

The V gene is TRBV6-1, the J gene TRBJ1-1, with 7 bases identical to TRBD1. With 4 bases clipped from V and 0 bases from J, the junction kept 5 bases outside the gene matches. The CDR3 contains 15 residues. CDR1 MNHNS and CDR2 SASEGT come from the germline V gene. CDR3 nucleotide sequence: TGTGCCAGCAGTGGCGGGGACAGCATGAACACTGAAGCTTTCTTT. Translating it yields CASSGGDSMNTEAFF.

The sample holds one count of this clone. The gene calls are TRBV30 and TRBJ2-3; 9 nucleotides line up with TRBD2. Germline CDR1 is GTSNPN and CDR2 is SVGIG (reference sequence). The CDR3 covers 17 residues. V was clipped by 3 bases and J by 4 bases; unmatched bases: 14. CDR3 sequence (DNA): TGTGCCTGGAGGACCATCCCGAGGGCGGGAGGGTCAGATACGCAGTATTTT. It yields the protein CAWRTIPRAGGSDTQYF.

In nucleotides, the CDR3 is TGTGCCAGCAGTTTCAGTTCTAACTATGGCTACACCTTC. Its translation is CASSFSSNYGYTF. This chain joins TRBV6-6 and TRBJ1-2; D gene ambiguous. Germline assignment: CDR1 MNHNY and CDR2 SVGAGI (reference sequence). Between the trimmed V and J ends, which lost 4 bases and 0 bases, there was a span of 6 bases. This CDR3 spans 13 amino acids.

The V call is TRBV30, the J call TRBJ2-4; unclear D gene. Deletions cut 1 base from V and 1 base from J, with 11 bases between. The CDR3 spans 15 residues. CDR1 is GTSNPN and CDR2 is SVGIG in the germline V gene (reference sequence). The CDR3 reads CAWSEGGKAKNIQYF. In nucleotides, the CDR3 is TGTGCCTGGAGTGAGGGTGGAAAGGCCAAAAACATTCAGTACTTC.

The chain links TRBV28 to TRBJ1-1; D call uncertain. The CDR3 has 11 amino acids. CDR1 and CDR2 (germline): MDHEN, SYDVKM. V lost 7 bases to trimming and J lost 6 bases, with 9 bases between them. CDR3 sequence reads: CASTSNAEAFF. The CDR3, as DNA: TGTGCCAGCACCTCTAACGCTGAAGCTTTCTTT.

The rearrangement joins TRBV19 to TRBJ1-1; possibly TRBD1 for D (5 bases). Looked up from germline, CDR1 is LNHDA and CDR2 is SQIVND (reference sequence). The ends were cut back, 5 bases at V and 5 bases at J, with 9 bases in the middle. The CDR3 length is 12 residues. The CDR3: CASSVRQTEAFF. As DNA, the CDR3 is TGTGCCAGTAGTGTCCGACAGACTGAAGCTTTCTTT.

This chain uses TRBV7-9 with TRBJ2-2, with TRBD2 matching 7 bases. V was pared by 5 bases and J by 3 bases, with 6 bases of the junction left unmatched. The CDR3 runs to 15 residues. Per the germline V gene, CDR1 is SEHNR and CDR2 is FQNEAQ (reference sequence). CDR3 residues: CASSPAGPDTGELFF. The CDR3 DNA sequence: TGTGCCAGCAGCCCAGCGGGACCGGACACCGGGGAGCTGTTTTTT.

CDR3 region: CASSQQETQYF. CDR3 bases: TGCGCCAGCAGCCAACAAGAGACCCAGTACTTC. V and J are TRBV4-3 and TRBJ2-5; D gene uncertain. Trimming took off 2 bases at V and 2 bases at J, with 0 bases between the two ends. Germline V gene lookup returns CDR1 LGHNA and CDR2 YSLEER. There are 11 residues in the CDR3.